The sequence of this TCR beta chain was determined in a study of blood T cell repertoires in COVID-19. Turning to the study itself: T cells, B-cell-depleted T cells, or PBMCs supplied cDNA or gDNA.

This CDR3 region has 16 residues. V lost 1 base and J lost 8; bases outside the gene matches: 9. Germline V CDR1 and CDR2: LNHDA, SQIVND (reference sequence). Sequencing used immunoSEQ multiplex PCR; TCRdb keeps in-frame clones, though not all of them. Of 150,000 or so clones listed, approximately 82% are singletons. The receptor comes from a woman between 40 and 50 years old with COVID-19, enrolled during active disease. The chain combines TRBV19 with TRBJ2-1, with 9 bases aligning to TRBD2. The specimen was peripheral blood. CDR3 coding DNA: TGTGCCAGTAGTATAGCGGGCGGGGGGGCGTTTTATGAGCAGTTCTTC. Its protein product is CASSIAGGGAFYEQFF. Full variable domain (outside the CDR3, taken from reference TRBV19 and TRBJ2-1): DGGITQSPKYLFRKEGQNVTLSCEQNLNHDAMYWYRQDPGQGLRLIYYSQIVNDFQKGDIAEGYSVSREKKESFPLTVTSAQKNPTAFYLCASSIAGGGAFYEQFFGPGTRLTVL.